This TCR beta chain was retrieved from a study of blood T cell repertoires in COVID-19. Only in-frame clones appear in the TCRdb table, and some are missing; sequencing was by immunoSEQ multiplex PCR. The sample contains about 350,000 clones, roughly 89% of which appear only once. The origin of this receptor is a man aged 25 to 40 with COVID-19, enrolled during active disease. Sequencing was performed on peripheral blood.

DNA of the CDR3: TGTGCCAGTAGTATAAGAGGGAACACCGGGGAGCTGTTTTTT. This translates into CASSIRGNTGELFF. The chain carries TRBV19 and TRBJ2-2, with no clear D. CDR3 length equals 14 residues. Germline lookup yields CDR1 LNHDA and CDR2 SQIVND (reference sequence). V shed 2 bases and J shed 1 base, with 5 bases lying between them.